Listed below are T cell receptor beta chains from one sample, sequenced in a study of naive and memory T cell subsets. TCRdb fed the UMI-ligation and nested PCR reads into MiXCR, producing one record per CDR3 protein. The top ten clones hold about 1.6% of a sample with tens of thousands of distinct CDR3 sequences, approximately 6.5% of them seen once. The sequenced material came from central memory CD4+ T cells from blood. These receptors all come from a human donor in good health. The CDR3 runs from the conserved cysteine through the conserved F or W. The D gene is left open where the match is weak. Clone size, where shown, is once, few, many, or a class for clones that have expanded.

D,size,V,J,DNA,CDR3
TRBD2,many,TRBV18,TRBJ2-1,TGTGCCAGCTCACCAGCGGGGGGGCCGGATGAGCAGTTCTTC,CASSPAGGPDEQFF
TRBD1,many,TRBV7-2,TRBJ1-5,TGTGCCAGCAGCTTAGCCCGACAGGGCCAGCCCCAGCATTTT,CASSLARQGQPQHF
.,many,TRBV7-3,TRBJ2-1,TGTGCCAGCTCCCCGGGGGGCAAGTACAATGAGCAGTTCTTC,CASSPGGKYNEQFF
.,medium-sized,TRBV7-6,TRBJ1-6,TGTGCCAGCAGCTTAGGGGTAGGGCAGGACTCACCCCTCCACTTT,CASSLGVGQDSPLHF
.,few,TRBV27,TRBJ1-1,TGTGCCAGCAGTTTCACCGGGACTAACACTGAAGCTTTCTTT,CASSFTGTNTEAFF
TRBD1,many,TRBV7-2,TRBJ2-1,TGTGCCAGCAGCCCCAGACAGGGGGCTGAGGGTGAGCAGTTCTTC,CASSPRQGAEGEQFF
.,many,TRBV7-2,TRBJ1-4,TGTGCCAGCAGCTGGACGGGGGAAAAACTGTTTTTT,CASSWTGEKLFF
.,many,TRBV11-2,TRBJ2-3,TGTGCCAGCAGCCGAGGGCGTTCAGATACGCAGTATTTT,CASSRGRSDTQYF
.,few,TRBV24-1,TRBJ2-1,TGTGCCACCAGTGACCCAGGGGCGGGGGTCAATGAGCAGTTCTTC,CATSDPGAGVNEQFF
.,many,TRBV4-3,TRBJ2-1,TGCGCCAGCAGCCAAGAAATCGGCCGTGGTCCGTTCTTC,CASSQEIGRGPFF
.,many,TRBV12-3/TRBV12-4,TRBJ2-3,TGTGCCAGCAAACAGGGTTGGGAAGATACGCAGTATTTT,CASKQGWEDTQYF
.,many,TRBV6-2/TRBV6-3,TRBJ2-3,TGTGCCAGCTCTGGTAGGGATGGAGGTACGCAGTATTTT,CASSGRDGGTQYF
.,many,TRBV20-1,TRBJ1-2,TGCAGTGCTAGAGCTCAAACAGGCTATGGCTACACCTTC,CSARAQTGYGYTF
.,few,TRBV30,TRBJ2-1,TGTGCCTGGAGTGTACGGACTACCCTATACAATGAGCAGTTCTTC,CAWSVRTTLYNEQFF
.,many,TRBV24-1,TRBJ2-2,TGTGCCACCAGTGATTCCGGACAGATTACCGGGGAGCTGTTTTTT,CATSDSGQITGELFF
TRBD1,few,TRBV12-3/TRBV12-4,TRBJ1-5,TGTGCCAGCAGTGACAGGGGTAGCAATCAGCCCCAGCATTTT,CASSDRGSNQPQHF
.,few,TRBV2,TRBJ2-6,TGTGCCAGCAGTGAGGAAGGGGGCTCTGGGGCCAACGTCCTGACTTTC,CASSEEGGSGANVLTF
TRBD1,many,TRBV10-3,TRBJ1-5,TGTGCCATCAGCTCGGGACAGAGAAATAGCAATCAGCCCCAGCATTTT,CAISSGQRNSNQPQHF
.,many,TRBV12-3/TRBV12-4,TRBJ1-3,TGTGCCAGCAGTTTGGGGAGTACCTACATTGGAAACACCATATATTTT,CASSLGSTYIGNTIYF
.,many,TRBV7-9,TRBJ1-3,TGTGCCAGCAGCCGTATGGGGGGCCATGGAAACACCATATATTTT,CASSRMGGHGNTIYF
.,few,TRBV7-2,TRBJ2-1,TGTGCCAGCAGCCTAAGGACAGCAAATTACAATGAGCAGTTCTTC,CASSLRTANYNEQFF
TRBD1,.,TRBV29-1,TRBJ1-2,TGCAGCGTTGGGGGACAGAACTATGGCTACACCTTC,CSVGGQNYGYTF
TRBD1,.,TRBV19,TRBJ2-7,TGTGCCAGTAGTACCGGGGACAGCTACTCCTACGAGCAGTACTTC,CASSTGDSYSYEQYF
.,many,TRBV18,TRBJ1-2,TGTGCCAGCTCAAGGTTGGAGGGCGATAACTATGGCTACACCTTC,CASSRLEGDNYGYTF
.,many,TRBV20-1,TRBJ1-1,TGCAGTGCTAAGGATAAGCCGGGGCGATACACTGAAGCTTTCTTT,CSAKDKPGRYTEAFF
.,many,TRBV4-2,TRBJ1-3,TGTGCCAGCAGCCAAGCTTGGCAGGGAAACGGAAACACCATATATTTT,CASSQAWQGNGNTIYF
TRBD1,.,TRBV27,TRBJ1-2,TGTGCCAGCAGTAGTCGGACAGGGGGCCGCCGGGTTTGGTATGGCTACACCTTC,CASSSRTGGRRVWYGYTF
.,many,TRBV12-3/TRBV12-4,TRBJ1-5,TGTGCCAGCAGTTCCGAGGTCGATCAGCCCCAGCATTTT,CASSSEVDQPQHF
TRBD1,many,TRBV15,TRBJ2-1,TGTGCCACCAGCAGCCACCGGGACAGGGGGAATGAGCAGTTCTTC,CATSSHRDRGNEQFF
TRBD2,few,TRBV6-2/TRBV6-3,TRBJ2-1,TGTGCCAGCCAGCTAGCGGGGGGGCCCGGTGAGCAGTTCTTC,CASQLAGGPGEQFF
.,many,TRBV21-1,TRBJ1-3,TGTGCCAGCAGCAATTATCCAGGGAGTAACACCATATATTTT,CASSNYPGSNTIYF
TRBD2,many,TRBV28,TRBJ2-3,TGTGCCAGCAGTTTAGGGGGACTAGAAACAGATACGCAGTATTTT,CASSLGGLETDTQYF
.,once,TRBV6-2/TRBV6-3,TRBJ2-7,TGTGCCAGCAGAGCTGGACAGAACGGCGCCTACGAGCAGTACTTC,CASRAGQNGAYEQYF
TRBD2,few,TRBV10-3,TRBJ2-7,TGTGCCACGGAGCCCTCCGGGACTAGCGCCTCGGAGCAGTACTTC,CATEPSGTSASEQYF
.,many,TRBV5-1,TRBJ1-5,TGCGCCAGCAGCACCGGACAAAGCAATCAGCCCCAGCATTTT,CASSTGQSNQPQHF
TRBD1,many,TRBV3-1,TRBJ1-2,TGTGCCAGCAGCCTACGGACAGGGCTTGGCTACACCTTC,CASSLRTGLGYTF
.,few,TRBV20-1,TRBJ1-2,TGCAGTGCTGTAGACCAGGGTCTACGGGGCTACACCTTC,CSAVDQGLRGYTF
.,many,TRBV4-2,TRBJ1-1,TGTGCCAGCAGCCAAGGTCAACGGGGGACTGAAGCTTTCTTT,CASSQGQRGTEAFF
.,many,TRBV6-2/TRBV6-3,TRBJ2-7,TGTGCCAGCAGTTTCGCACCCCCCGGGACGGCCTACGAGCAGTACTTC,CASSFAPPGTAYEQYF
TRBD2,many,TRBV12-3/TRBV12-4,TRBJ2-3,TGTGCCAGCAGTTTTCGGGAGGAGGCCACAGATACGCAGTATTTT,CASSFREEATDTQYF
TRBD1,many,TRBV19,TRBJ2-1,TGTGCCAGTGGGGTGGGAAGACAGGGGTCCAATGAGCAGTTCTTC,CASGVGRQGSNEQFF
.,many,TRBV10-3,TRBJ2-3,TGTGCCATCAGCCTGTCCGGGAGCGGCAATGGGGATACGCAGTATTTT,CAISLSGSGNGDTQYF
.,many,TRBV5-1,TRBJ1-1,TGCGCCAGCAGCTTGCAAGGCAGATCGAACACTGAAGCTTTCTTT,CASSLQGRSNTEAFF
TRBD2,few,TRBV5-4,TRBJ2-2,TGTGCCAGCAGCAGGGGACTAGCGGGAGGGCCAAACACCGGGGAGCTGTTTTTT,CASSRGLAGGPNTGELFF
.,many,TRBV28,TRBJ1-1,TGTGCCAGCAGTTTATCGGCAGGGGCAGGGAACACTGAAGCTTTCTTT,CASSLSAGAGNTEAFF
.,.,TRBV14,TRBJ2-5,TGTGCCAGCAGCCTATTCTCCCCGGGCCAAGAGACCCAGTACTTC,CASSLFSPGQETQYF
.,.,TRBV12-3/TRBV12-4,TRBJ2-3,TGTGCCAGCAGCTGGAGTGATACGCAGTATTTT,CASSWSDTQYF
TRBD2,.,TRBV6-5,TRBJ2-7,TGTGCCAGCAGTTCCAGACCACCGGGGACTACGTACGAGCAGTACTTC,CASSSRPPGTTYEQYF
TRBD2,few,TRBV5-1,TRBJ2-3,TGCGCCAGCAGCCCCGTCCAGCGGGGGGTCACAGATACGCAGTATTTT,CASSPVQRGVTDTQYF
.,many,TRBV7-9,TRBJ2-3,TGTGCCAGCAGCCTCCCGGGGGGCCGCACAGATACGCAGTATTTT,CASSLPGGRTDTQYF